The T cell receptor (beta chain) under discussion was sequenced for a study of T cells in localized non-small cell lung cancer. The study's findings and limits: Uninvolved adjacent lung had higher T cell clonality than tumor and all other tissues. Higher adjacent-lung clonality was associated with shorter survival.

Notes on this clone: The antigen remains undetermined.

V lost 0 bases, J lost 4 bases, and 9 bases lay in between. This CDR3 is built from 14 residues. Germline assignment: CDR1 LNHDA and CDR2 SQIVND (reference sequence). Clones were read by immunoSEQ multiplex PCR, and TCRdb kept only the in-frame ones, dropping some. There are tens of thousands of clones in the sample; roughly 91% occur only once, and under 3% lies in the top ten. This sample comprised peripheral blood, obtained before any cancer treatment. This clonotype originated in a female donor of 60 years or more with stage I lung adenocarcinoma. This chain connects TRBV19 to TRBJ2-5, with a possible D match to TRBD2 (6 bases). CDR3 sequence reads: CASSIDAGRETQYF. The DNA of the CDR3 is TGTGCCAGTAGTATAGATGCGGGGCGAGAGACCCAGTACTTC.